This passage covers 27 T cell receptor beta chains from one sample sequenced in a study of blood T cells in healthy people across ages. A J-beta primer mix and a sample-barcoded 5' primer were used in a second PCR of about 7 to 12 cycles. One entry per CDR3 protein, called by TCRdb with MiXCR from the 5' RACE reads. The sample records 250,000 to 300,000 distinct CDR3 sequences, roughly a quarter being singletons. What was sequenced was blood. These receptors were taken from a woman aged 70-85 years in good health.

This chain joins TRBV5-1 and TRBJ2-5; D might be TRBD2 (6 bases). With the DNA end fitting TRBJ2-7 better, the J assignment may be wrong. CDR1 SGHRS and CDR2 YFSETQ come from the germline V gene. This CDR3 region has 16 residues. The CDR3 DNA sequence: TGCGCCAGCAGCGCCGGCGGCCTCGGGGGTTTCCACGAGCAGTACTTC. This translates into CASSAGGLGGFHEQYF.

This clonotype was observed a few times. V gene TRBV27 combines with J gene TRBJ2-5; possible D gene TRBD2, 6 bases. Matching the DNA end better, TRBJ2-1 makes the J call doubtful. CDR1 and CDR2 from the germline V gene are MNHEY and SMNVEV (reference sequence). This CDR3 has 13 amino acids. The CDR3 region is CASRALASTEQFF. CDR3 nucleotide sequence: TGTGCCAGCAGAGCACTAGCCTCGACTGAGCAGTTCTTC.

The genes are TRBV6-6 and TRBJ2-3; tentatively, D is TRBD1 or TRBD2 (5 bases each). CDR3 length equals 15 residues. Germline V gene sequence: CDR1 MNHNY, CDR2 SVGAGI (reference sequence). V lost 2 bases and J 6 bases, leaving 15 bases between the germline ends. CDR3 amino acids: CASSYEGLPSDTQYF. The CDR3 bases are TGTGCCAGCAGTTACGAGGGGCTCCCATCCGATACGCAGTATTTT.

The gene calls are TRBV27 and TRBJ1-6, with D possibly matching TRBD1 (6 bases). The CDR3 has 17 residues. V gave up 5 bases and J gave up 6 bases, with 20 bases separating them. Germline CDR1 and CDR2: MNHEY and SMNVEV (reference sequence). The CDR3 sequence is CASSPADSQKTNSPLHF. CDR3 nucleotide sequence: TGTGCCAGCAGTCCGGCGGACAGCCAAAAAACTAATTCACCCCTCCACTTT.

This clonotype was picked up a small number of times. DNA for the CDR3: TGTGCCAGCAGCTTCTCCAGGGTGAATGAGCAGTTCTTC. It is translated as CASSFSRVNEQFF. The chain links TRBV7-3 to TRBJ2-1, with D possibly TRBD1 on 5 matching bases. CDR1 is SGHTA, CDR2 FQGTGA, per germline. This CDR3 is built from 13 residues. Trimming shortened V by 3 bases and J by 7 bases, and 10 bases separated the two germline ends.

This clonotype was observed a handful of times. This rearrangement joins TRBV28 to TRBJ1-5; no clear D gene. Trimming left V 7 bases short and J 0 bases short, with 19 bases between. There are 17 residues in the CDR3. Germline V lookup: CDR1 MDHEN, CDR2 SYDVKM. The CDR3 DNA reads TGTGCCAGCATCCCGGGAGCAGGAGACTATAGCAATCAGCCCCAGCATTTT. Translated, it gives CASIPGAGDYSNQPQHF.

V is TRBV24-1 and J is TRBJ2-3, with D hard to call. The CDR3 runs to 12 residues. With 3 bases removed from V and 6 bases from J, the gap between germline ends came to 6 bases. The V gene's germline CDR1 is KGHDR and CDR2 SFDVKD. The CDR3 reads CATSDPRDTQYF. The CDR3 DNA is TGTGCCACCAGTGATCCCAGGGATACGCAGTATTTT.

The chain recombines TRBV3-1 with TRBJ2-1; a weak D match, TRBD2 (5 bases). The last part of the DNA fits TRBJ2-5 better; the J call may be wrong. Looked up from germline, CDR1 is LGHDT and CDR2 is YNNKEL (reference sequence). The CDR3 extends over 14 amino acids. The CDR3 region has the DNA TGTGCCAGCAGCTTGAGCGGAAGAGACGAGACCCAGTACTTC. This translates into CASSLSGRDETQYF.

This clonotype has just a few counts. The CDR3 region has the DNA TGCGCCAGCAGTTCCGGTAGTCTGAGCTGGGGGGCCAACGTCCTGACTTTC. It encodes CASSSGSLSWGANVLTF. V usage is TRBV5-1 and J usage is TRBJ2-6; no reliable D call. Germline V gives CDR1 SGHRS, CDR2 YFSETQ. The CDR3 is made up of 17 amino acids. Between the trimmed V and J ends, which lost 5 bases and 4 bases, there was a span of 19 bases.

This clonotype was observed a few times. V gene TRBV12-3 or TRBV12-4 combines with J gene TRBJ1-5; TRBD1 matches 8 bases. The CDR3 is 14 residues long. The V gene end was trimmed by 6 bases and the J gene end by 2 bases; junction bases not matched to a gene: 3. The CDR3 here is CASRDREGNQPQHF. The DNA for the CDR3 is TGTGCCAGCAGGGACAGGGAAGGCAATCAGCCCCAGCATTTT.

The chain links TRBV11-2 to TRBJ1-1, with TRBD1 as a possible D gene (6 bases). Germline-derived CDR1 and CDR2 are SGHAT and FQNNGV. Trimming removed 5 bases at V and 5 bases at J, with 18 bases between. There are 15 residues in the CDR3. CDR3 DNA sequence: TGTGCCAGCAGCCCGACTAGGACAGCTCTGACTGAAGCTTTCTTT. It translates to CASSPTRTALTEAFF.

The chain employs TRBV5-1 and TRBJ2-5, with 10 positions matching TRBD2. With 0 bases clipped from V and 5 bases from J, the junction kept 1 base outside the gene matches. Germline CDR1 and CDR2: SGHRS and YFSETQ. The CDR3 covers 14 residues. The CDR3 nucleotides read TGCGCCAGCAGCTTGGCGGGACTAGCGGAGACCCAGTACTTC. This translates into CASSLAGLAETQYF.

The chain links TRBV7-9 to TRBJ2-4, with 8 bases lining up with TRBD1. Germline lookup yields CDR1 SEHNR and CDR2 FQNEAQ (reference sequence). The CDR3 length is 18 residues. Germline trimming cut 5 bases from V and 0 bases from J; bases unmatched to any gene: 12. The CDR3 loop reads CASSPDRTGGRAKNIQYF. In nucleotides, the CDR3 is TGTGCCAGCAGCCCTGATAGAACAGGGGGTCGAGCCAAAAACATTCAGTACTTC.

The rearrangement links TRBV12-5 to TRBJ2-1; 13 bases match TRBD2. Germline assignment: CDR1 LGHNT and CDR2 FRNRAP. This CDR3 has 22 residues. The junction had 18 bases not matched to a gene; V was cut back by 2 bases and J by 2 bases. The CDR3 DNA is TGTGCTAGTGGTTTGCCACTAGGTTCGACTAGCGGGAGGAATGGCCCCTACAATGAGCAGTTCTTC. Amino acid sequence: CASGLPLGSTSGRNGPYNEQFF.

This clonotype occurred a few times. This chain uses TRBV18 with TRBJ2-7, with TRBD2 identical over 9 bases. Germline-derived CDR1 and CDR2 are KGHSH and LQKENI. The CDR3 spans 15 residues. Trimming cost V 3 bases and J 4 bases; bases outside gene matches: 7. The CDR3 DNA is TGTGCCAGCTCACCTGTAGCGGGAGTCGCTTACGAGCAGTACTTC. This translates into CASSPVAGVAYEQYF.

The CDR3 protein is CASSLGDRVDEQYF. CDR3 nucleotide sequence: TGTGCCAGCAGTTTAGGGGACAGGGTCGACGAGCAGTACTTC. The V and J genes are TRBV28 and TRBJ2-7; 9 nucleotides line up with TRBD1. The CDR3 has 14 amino acids. With 2 bases clipped from V and 5 bases from J, the junction kept 4 bases outside the gene matches. Looked up from germline, CDR1 is MDHEN and CDR2 is SYDVKM.

The genes are TRBV27 and TRBJ2-5; no firm D call. Judging by the DNA end, TRBJ2-7 fits better; the J call may be wrong. This CDR3 has 15 residues. Germline lookup yields CDR1 MNHEY and CDR2 SMNVEV (reference sequence). CDR3: CASSLYPMGSYEQYF. The CDR3 DNA is TGTGCCAGCAGTTTATACCCCATGGGCAGCTACGAGCAGTACTTC.

This clonotype was counted between two and nine times. The J gene is TRBJ2-1, the V gene TRBV28; perhaps TRBD2 as D (6 bases). The CDR3 is 19 amino acids. Germline CDR1 and CDR2: MDHEN and SYDVKM. V dropped 3 bases and J dropped 2 bases, with 23 bases sitting between them. The CDR3 DNA reads TGTGCCAGCAGTTTTCCTAGATTAGGCGGGACGAATGCCTACAATGAGCAGTTCTTC. Amino acid sequence: CASSFPRLGGTNAYNEQFF.

This clonotype was observed a single time. The chain recombines TRBV6-5 with TRBJ2-7; D is tentatively TRBD1 or TRBD2 (5 bases each). The CDR3 totals 15 residues. V lost 0 bases to trimming and J lost 2 bases, with 11 bases between them. Germline V gives CDR1 MNHEY, CDR2 SVGAGI. CDR3 region: CASSYSRDGPYEQYF. The DNA for the CDR3 is TGTGCCAGCAGTTACTCCCGGGACGGACCCTACGAGCAGTACTTC.

This sequence joins TRBV5-1 and TRBJ2-7; no definite D call. V lost 0 bases, J lost 6 bases, and 13 bases lay in between. The CDR3 has 14 amino acids. Looked up from germline, CDR1 is SGHRS and CDR2 is YFSETQ. CDR3 amino acids: CASSLVHGASEQYF. CDR3 sequence (DNA): TGCGCCAGCAGCTTGGTTCATGGAGCATCCGAGCAGTACTTC.

This clonotype was seen only a few times. The V gene is TRBV29-1, the J gene TRBJ2-7, with D perhaps TRBD2 (5 bases). CDR1 is SQVTM and CDR2 is ANQGSEA in the germline V gene. CDR3 length: 12 residues. The V end lost 3 bases, the J end lost 6 bases, and 12 bases lay between the germline ends. CDR3 bases: TGCAGCGTTGACCCGGGGATCGGCGAGCAGTACTTC. Amino acids: CSVDPGIGEQYF.

The J gene is TRBJ2-3, the V gene TRBV2, with D maybe TRBD2 (6 bases). Germline CDR1 SNHLY, CDR2 FYNNEI. The CDR3 sequence is 13 residues long. Trimming stripped 9 bases from V and 2 bases from J, with 12 bases between. The CDR3 loop reads CARGGKDTDTQYF. CDR3 DNA sequence: TGTGCCAGGGGCGGGAAGGACACAGATACGCAGTATTTT.

This clonotype has just one count. V is TRBV20-1 and J is TRBJ1-4; 7 bases agree with TRBD1. The germline V gene has CDR1 DFQATT and CDR2 SNEGSKA (reference sequence). The V segment lost 6 bases and the J segment 8 bases; nucleotides outside the gene matches: 12. This CDR3 contains 14 residues. The CDR3 here is CSAKRGGGREKLFF. The CDR3 nucleotides are TGCAGTGCCAAACGAGGAGGGGGCAGAGAAAAACTGTTTTTT.

The rearrangement uses TRBV11-2 and TRBJ2-7; TRBD1 is a possible D gene (5 bases). Germline loops: CDR1 SGHAT, CDR2 FQNNGV. V lost 5 bases and J 3 bases, leaving 11 bases between the germline ends. The CDR3 loop spans 13 amino acids. The CDR3 coding sequence is TGTGCCAGCAGCCCCGACAGAGACTACGAGCAGTACTTC. It translates to CASSPDRDYEQYF. Looking up the rest from reference TRBV11-2 and TRBJ2-7 gives the full variable domain: EAGVAQSPRYKIIEKRQSVAFWCNPISGHATLYWYQQILGQGPKLLIQFQNNGVVDDSQLPKDRFSAERLKGVDSTLKIQPAKLEDSAVYLCASSPDRDYEQYFGPGTRLTVT.

This clonotype came up a few times. This chain joins TRBV29-1 and TRBJ2-3; D uncertain. The germline CDR1 and CDR2 sequences are SQVTM and ANQGSEA. The CDR3 has 12 amino acids. The germline V and J ends were trimmed by 5 bases and 2 bases, with 8 bases remaining between them. CDR3 nucleotide sequence: TGCAGCGTTTACAGTGACACAGATACGCAGTATTTT. This sequence encodes CSVYSDTDTQYF.

This chain joins TRBV7-2 and TRBJ2-2; D could derive from TRBD1 or TRBD2 (5 bases each). Trimming pared 1 base from V and 8 bases from J, leaving 17 bases between. Germline V gives CDR1 SGHTA, CDR2 FQGNSA. CDR3 size: 16 residues. The CDR3 is CASSLVGTLKPGELFF. CDR3 bases: TGTGCCAGCAGCTTAGTAGGGACCTTAAAACCAGGGGAGCTGTTTTTT.

The chain links TRBV11-2 to TRBJ2-5; possibly TRBD2 for D (6 bases). Per the germline V gene, CDR1 is SGHAT and CDR2 is FQNNGV. Trimming cost V 1 base and J 2 bases, with 11 bases left between them. The CDR3 extends over 15 amino acids. CDR3 region: CASSLGAGRQETQYF. DNA for the CDR3: TGTGCCAGCAGCTTAGGGGCGGGAAGGCAAGAGACCCAGTACTTC.